The text below deals with one TCR beta chain. The sample belongs to a study of Graves' ophthalmopathy and Graves' hyperthyroidism. Hyperthyroidism showing no ophthalmopathy within 18 months of follow-up was stable. The CDR3 consists of 15 residues. Germline values: CDR1 MDHEN, CDR2 SYDVKM. V gave up 6 bases and J gave up 7 bases, with 21 bases separating them. Amplifying from RNA transcripts, the study obtained TCR beta CDR3 regions. RT-PCR in the first round used HTBI primers; a second-round multiplex PCR followed. TCRdb redid the calling of the multiplex PCR reads with MiXCR, one entry per CDR3 protein. The data contain about 25,000 distinct CDR3 sequences, nearly 50% of them seen just once; the ten biggest clones take up roughly 6.5%.

The J gene is TRBJ2-5, the V gene TRBV28, with a possible D match to TRBD2 (5 bases). The clonotype comes from an adult woman with stable Graves' hyperthyroidism. The sample taken for sequencing was peripheral blood. The CDR3 sequence: CASSPQGGAKGTQYF. The CDR3 DNA is TGTGCCAGCAGCCCCCAAGGAGGCGCGAAAGGGACCCAGTACTTC.